These T cell receptor beta chains were read from a single sample in a study of Ad26.COV2.S vaccination and SARS-CoV-2 variants. The data were produced by immunoSEQ multiplex PCR, yet TCRdb's version contains in-frame clones alone and is incomplete. The table shows roughly 500,000 clones, with roughly nine tenths occurring only once. Source: peripheral blood, taken in a trial of Ad26.COV2.S vaccine versus placebo. These receptors came from a person between 18 and 60 years old who received the Ad26.COV2.S COVID-19 vaccine or a placebo. CDR3s include the opening cysteine and the closing phenylalanine or tryptophan.

cdr3_length,v_call,j_call,cdr3_aa
15,TRBV23-1,TRBJ1-3,CASSQRGPKRHTIYF
16,TRBV6-5,TRBJ2-2,CASSYWGVTVTGELFF
14,TRBV23-1,TRBJ2-1,CASSLGTEYNEQFF
14,TRBV11-2,TRBJ2-5,CASRNRGGQETQYF
18,TRBV19,TRBJ2-2,CASSSRTGTSGRTGELFF
14,TRBV15,TRBJ1-2,CATSRERTNYGYTF
18,TRBV3-1/TRBV3-2,TRBJ2-1,CASSHPIGSRRGYNEQFF
14,TRBV13,TRBJ1-1,CASSLGPGGIEAFF
14,TRBV19,TRBJ1-2,CASSMWGTLSGYTF
11,TRBV20-1,TRBJ1-2,CSASDGGYPTF
16,TRBV5-1,TRBJ1-1,CASSTGQGGLDTEAFF
15,TRBV7-6,TRBJ2-5,CASSLGTGGLETQYF
12,TRBV30,TRBJ2-7,CAWSVSSYEQYF
14,TRBV6-5,TRBJ1-5,CASRQGGGNQPQHF
14,TRBV6-2/TRBV6-3,TRBJ1-5,CASSDRFSNQPQHF
14,TRBV7-9,TRBJ1-3,CASSYRGSGNTIYF
16,TRBV28,TRBJ1-5,CASRGGRNRSNQPQHF
14,TRBV7-2,TRBJ1-2,CASSSTGTGVGYTF
11,TRBV20-1,TRBJ1-1,CSTTRDTEAFF
14,TRBV10-3,TRBJ2-3,CAISERSSPDTQYF
15,TRBV4-3,TRBJ2-2,CASSQDVRNTGELFF
13,TRBV5-4,TRBJ2-1,CAVWVAGVNEQFF
14,TRBV19,TRBJ1-2,CASSIRGPDYGYTF
15,TRBV6-5,TRBJ1-6,CASSYSGADNSPLHF
14,TRBV11-2,TRBJ2-3,CASSFSREGDTQYF
10,TRBV6-6,TRBJ1-1,CASMATEAFF
13,TRBV2,TRBJ1-2,CASSGDTDYGYTF
12,TRBV5-8,TRBJ1-6,CASSHYYSPLHF
15,TRBV9,TRBJ2-3,CASSREGLDTDTQYF
16,TRBV28,TRBJ2-3,CASRSLAGGNTDTQYF
13,TRBV27,TRBJ2-2,CANREPSTGELFF